The 30 T cell receptor beta chains below all came from one sample that was sequenced in a study of blood T cell repertoires in COVID-19. Here immunoSEQ multiplex PCR was the method, and the copy in TCRdb shows in-frame clones only, minus some. The sample has some 190,000 clones; about 80% are singletons. The sample taken for sequencing was PBMCs or T cells enriched from blood (not recorded which). The receptors were gathered from a man aged 55-75 years who had been exposed to COVID-19.

This chain joins TRBV19 and TRBJ1-5; 11 bases are a match to TRBD1. The CDR3 covers 17 residues. The trim removed 6 bases at V and 2 bases at J, leaving 9 bases unmatched. CDR1 and CDR2 (germline): LNHDA, SQIVND (reference sequence). The chain's CDR3 is CASSPGQGGRRNQPQHF. For the CDR3, the DNA is TGTGCCAGTAGCCCGGGACAGGGGGGGAGACGCAATCAGCCCCAGCATTTT.

The J gene is TRBJ2-1, the V gene TRBV11-3; TRBD1 matches 8 bases. J lost 9 bases, V lost 0 bases, and 7 bases had no gene match. The V gene's germline CDR1 is SGHNT and CDR2 YENEEA. This CDR3 has 15 residues. CDR3 residues: CASSLDAGGIGEQFF. The CDR3 region has the DNA TGTGCCAGCAGCTTAGACGCAGGGGGCATCGGTGAGCAGTTCTTC.

The rearrangement joins TRBV5-1 to TRBJ2-3; D perhaps matches TRBD2 (5 bases). V lost 0 bases, J lost 0 bases, and 11 bases lay in between. The CDR3 covers 16 residues. The germline V gene has CDR1 SGHRS and CDR2 YFSETQ. CDR3: CASSLAGFPSTDTQYF. Written as DNA, the CDR3 is TGCGCCAGCAGCTTGGCGGGGTTCCCTAGCACAGATACGCAGTATTTT.

The chain uses TRBV19 and TRBJ2-6, with no clear D. CDR1 LNHDA and CDR2 SQIVND come from the germline V gene (reference sequence). V lost 2 bases and J lost 0, with 14 bases in between. CDR3 length equals 18 residues. The CDR3 sequence: CASSISTHTYSGANVLTF. The CDR3 bases are TGTGCCAGTAGTATAAGTACCCATACTTACTCTGGGGCCAACGTCCTGACTTTC.

The rearrangement links TRBV27 to TRBJ2-6; TRBD2 aligns across 9 bases. The V segment lost 3 bases and the J segment 0 bases; nucleotides outside the gene matches: 6. The CDR3 covers 18 residues. The germline V gene has CDR1 MNHEY and CDR2 SMNVEV (reference sequence). The CDR3 DNA sequence: TGTGCCAGCAGTTTTCGGCTAGCGGGATTCTCTGGGGCCAACGTCCTGACTTTC. Amino acids: CASSFRLAGFSGANVLTF.

The chain joins TRBV7-8 to TRBJ1-2; 10 bases align to TRBD1. The germline CDR1 and CDR2 sequences are SGHVS and FQNEAQ. This CDR3 comprises 16 residues. V lost 5 bases to trimming and J lost 7 bases; unmatched junction nucleotides: 13. CDR3: CASSATHRQGARGYTF. The CDR3 nucleotides read TGTGCCAGCAGCGCCACCCACCGACAGGGGGCGCGTGGCTACACCTTC.

The gene calls are TRBV6-5 and TRBJ1-2; possibly TRBD1 for D (5 bases). Germline V gene data show CDR1 as MNHEY and CDR2 as SVGAGI. Trimming shortened V by 8 bases and J by 8 bases, and 15 bases separated the two germline ends. The CDR3 totals 12 residues. This CDR3 is CASVTQGGGYTF. The DNA for the CDR3 is TGTGCCAGCGTAACTCAGGGAGGGGGCTACACCTTC.

The rearrangement links TRBV9 to TRBJ1-2; D remains unclear. Trimming cost V 0 bases and J 5 bases, with 5 bases left between them. Per germline, CDR1 SGDLS and CDR2 YYNGEE. The CDR3 has 12 residues. The CDR3 sequence is CASSVAGYGYTF. The CDR3 nucleotides are TGTGCCAGCAGCGTAGCCGGTTATGGCTACACCTTC.

Remarks on this clone: Other nucleotide sequences from this sample produce the same CDR3. The chain joins TRBV29-1 to TRBJ2-7; a possible D gene is TRBD1 (5 bases). Trimming took 6 bases from V and 2 from J, leaving 8 bases between them. This CDR3 spans 11 amino acids. In germline, CDR1 is SQVTM, CDR2 ANQGSEA. CDR3 in DNA: TGCAGCGTGCAGGGTACCTACGAGCAGTACTTC. Translated: CSVQGTYEQYF.

The chain combines TRBV5-1 with TRBJ2-7, with D uncertain. The germline V and J ends were trimmed by 0 bases and 0 bases, with 10 bases remaining between them. The CDR3 is 15 residues long. Germline-derived CDR1 and CDR2 are SGHRS and YFSETQ. The CDR3 here is CASSLDVQASYEQYF. The CDR3 DNA follows: TGCGCCAGCAGCTTGGATGTCCAGGCCTCCTACGAGCAGTACTTC.

The rearrangement links TRBV28 to TRBJ1-1; 7 bases map to TRBD1. The CDR3 has 15 residues. CDR1 MDHEN and CDR2 SYDVKM come from the germline V gene. The ends lost 5 bases at V and 5 bases at J; junction bases unmatched: 11. The CDR3 here is CASSATPGGYTEAFF. As DNA, the CDR3 is TGTGCCAGCAGTGCAACGCCAGGGGGTTATACTGAAGCTTTCTTT.

This rearrangement joins TRBV6-5 to TRBJ1-1; a weak D match, TRBD1 (5 bases). Per the germline V gene, CDR1 is MNHEY and CDR2 is SVGAGI. V shed 5 bases and J shed 11 bases, with 15 bases lying between them. This CDR3 spans 12 amino acids. The chain's CDR3 is CASSLSGEAAFF. The DNA for the CDR3 is TGTGCCAGCAGTCTTTCGGGGGAGGCGGCTTTCTTT.

The chain couples TRBV7-9 to TRBJ2-7, with TRBD1 matching 7 bases. Per the germline V gene, CDR1 is SEHNR and CDR2 is FQNEAQ (reference sequence). The CDR3 spans 16 residues. V shed 1 base, J shed 0 bases, and the junction held 6 bases outside the gene matches. Here the CDR3 DNA reads TGTGCCAGCAGCTTAGAAATGACAGGGAGCTCCTACGAGCAGTACTTC. This encodes CASSLEMTGSSYEQYF.

The rearrangement uses TRBV15 and TRBJ1-2, with 7 positions matching TRBD1. This CDR3 is built from 14 residues. Unmatched junction bases numbered 4, after V lost 6 bases and J lost 0 bases. Looked up from germline, CDR1 is LNHNV and CDR2 is YYDKDF (reference sequence). The CDR3 DNA follows: TGTGCCACCAGGCAGGGGGAACCTAACTATGGCTACACCTTC. This codes for CATRQGEPNYGYTF.

The chain joins TRBV18 to TRBJ2-2; 7 bases map to TRBD2. This CDR3 comprises 21 residues. Germline V lookup: CDR1 KGHSH, CDR2 LQKENI. V trimming: 0 bases; J trimming: 5 bases; junction bases outside the gene matches: 21. Here the CDR3 reads CASSPPVGFGRESPRTGELFF. The CDR3 bases are TGTGCCAGCTCACCACCGGTGGGTTTCGGGCGGGAGAGTCCGCGGACCGGGGAGCTGTTTTTT.

In the case of this clone: The same CDR3 can be traced to other DNA sequences in this sample. This chain links TRBV3-1 (or the pseudogene TRBV3-2) with TRBJ2-1, with 9 bases that match TRBD2. Trimming at V came to 3 bases and at J to 4 bases, leaving 13 bases not matched to a gene. CDR3 size: 18 residues. Germline CDR1 reads LGHDT; CDR2 reads YNNKEL (reference sequence). DNA for the CDR3: TGTGCCAGCAGCCAGGAAGGTTCGACTAGCGGCTATTACAATGAGCAGTTCTTC. This codes for CASSQEGSTSGYYNEQFF.

The chain employs TRBV5-1 and TRBJ1-1, with D hard to call. The CDR3 consists of 14 residues. CDR1 and CDR2 from the germline V gene are SGHRS and YFSETQ. V was shortened by 4 bases and J by 9 bases, with 19 bases between the two germline ends. The CDR3 region is CASSDAGFGSKAFF. CDR3 DNA sequence: TGCGCCAGCAGCGACGCCGGGTTCGGGAGTAAAGCTTTCTTT.

The chain uses TRBV9 and TRBJ1-4; unclear D gene. With 0 bases removed from V and 2 bases from J, the gap between germline ends came to 8 bases. The CDR3 spans 15 residues. Germline values: CDR1 SGDLS, CDR2 YYNGEE. The CDR3 sequence is CASSVEARTNEKLFF. The DNA for the CDR3 is TGTGCCAGCAGCGTAGAGGCTAGGACTAATGAAAAACTGTTTTTT.

The V call is TRBV6-5, the J call TRBJ1-1; no clear D. CDR1 is MNHEY and CDR2 is SVGAGI in the germline V gene. This CDR3 region has 13 residues. V shed 2 bases and J shed 7 bases, with 11 bases lying between them. The CDR3 DNA reads as TGTGCCAGCAGTTACGCGGGATTTAGTGAAGCTTTCTTT. Amino acids: CASSYAGFSEAFF.

The V gene is TRBV5-6, the J gene TRBJ1-3; the D is unclear. Germline V CDR1 and CDR2: SGHDT, YYEEEE. The ends were cut back, 4 bases at V and 0 bases at J, with 17 bases in the middle. The CDR3 runs to 17 residues. The CDR3 coding sequence is TGTGCCAGCAGCCGAATCCGGACCGGGAGCTCTGGAAACACCATATATTTT. It is translated as CASSRIRTGSSGNTIYF.

This clone came up many times. The genes are TRBV10-3 and TRBJ1-2, with a weak D call TRBD1 (5 bases). The CDR3 is 14 amino acids. V lost 2 bases and J lost 8, with 15 bases in between. Looked up from germline, CDR1 is ENHRY and CDR2 is SYGVKD. The CDR3 DNA is TGTGCCATCAGTGAGACACAGGAAGATCGAGGCTACACCTTC. This codes for CAISETQEDRGYTF.

J is TRBJ1-2 and V is TRBV6-5; maybe TRBD1 (6 bases). Germline CDR1 is MNHEY and CDR2 is SVGAGI. Trimming took off 2 bases at V and 2 bases at J, with 12 bases between the two ends. The CDR3 runs to 15 residues. CDR3 sequence: CASSYRPQGNYGYTF. The CDR3 DNA reads as TGTGCCAGCAGTTACCGCCCACAGGGAAACTATGGCTACACCTTC.

The rearrangement uses TRBV7-8 and TRBJ2-7, with D maybe TRBD1 (6 bases). V shed 5 bases and J shed 0 bases, with 20 bases lying between them. Looked up from germline, CDR1 is SGHVS and CDR2 is FQNEAQ. This CDR3 is built from 17 residues. The CDR3 region has the DNA TGTGCCAGCAGCCCTACCCGGGACACACTCAGCTCCTACGAGCAGTACTTC. This translates into CASSPTRDTLSSYEQYF.

The chain joins TRBV3-1 (or the pseudogene TRBV3-2) to TRBJ2-2, with 15 bases that match TRBD2. Trimming cost V 5 bases and J 5 bases; bases outside gene matches: 6. The V gene's germline CDR1 is LGHDT and CDR2 YNNKEL (reference sequence). This CDR3 is 17 amino acids long. CDR3 sequence reads: CASSGGLAGGKTGELFF. CDR3 coding DNA: TGTGCCAGCAGCGGGGGACTAGCGGGAGGAAAAACCGGGGAGCTGTTTTTT.

The rearrangement joins TRBV19 to TRBJ1-1, with unresolved D. The CDR3 totals 14 residues. Germline V gene sequence: CDR1 LNHDA, CDR2 SQIVND (reference sequence). V gave up 7 bases and J gave up 6 bases, with 18 bases separating them. Here the CDR3 reads CASTVVGVYPEAFF. Written as DNA, the CDR3 is TGTGCCAGTACCGTCGTCGGGGTATACCCTGAAGCTTTCTTT.

This chain links TRBV29-1 with TRBJ2-1; a possible D gene is TRBD1 (9 bases). In germline, CDR1 is SQVTM, CDR2 ANQGSEA. V dropped 4 bases and J dropped 6 bases, with 25 bases sitting between them. The CDR3 covers 17 residues. The DNA for the CDR3 is TGCAGCGTTGGGGACAGGGTACTCGGGAGGGCCGGCAATGAGCAGTTCTTC. It yields the protein CSVGDRVLGRAGNEQFF.

V is TRBV6-1 and J is TRBJ2-1, with TRBD2 matching over 7 bases. CDR1 MNHNS and CDR2 SASEGT come from the germline V gene. J lost 5 bases, V lost 2 bases, and 6 bases had no gene match. CDR3 size: 15 residues. The CDR3 DNA reads TGTGCCAGCAGTGAATCGCCTAGCGGCCACAATGAGCAGTTCTTC. Translating gives CASSESPSGHNEQFF.

J is TRBJ2-7 and V is TRBV27; 9 bases agree with TRBD1. Germline CDR1 reads MNHEY; CDR2 reads SMNVEV (reference sequence). Losses at the gene ends were 8 bases for V and 0 bases for J; bases not matched to a gene: 14. The CDR3 has 17 amino acids. The CDR3 sequence: CASGVVGQGLSSYEQYF. CDR3 DNA: TGTGCCAGCGGAGTCGTCGGACAGGGGCTGAGCTCCTACGAGCAGTACTTC.

V usage is TRBV28 and J usage is TRBJ1-1; 7 bases agree with TRBD1. CDR3 length equals 15 residues. V dropped 6 bases and J dropped 0; count of bases not matched to a gene: 7. Looked up from germline, CDR1 is MDHEN and CDR2 is SYDVKM. The CDR3 nucleotides are TGTGCCAGCAGGAAGAGGGACAGCTTGAACACTGAAGCTTTCTTT. It yields the protein CASRKRDSLNTEAFF.

The chain recombines TRBV27 with TRBJ2-1, with 9 bases fitting TRBD2. The CDR3 is 16 residues long. CDR1 and CDR2 from the germline V gene are MNHEY and SMNVEV (reference sequence). J gave up 4 bases and V 7 bases, and 11 bases lay outside the gene matches. The CDR3 DNA reads TGTGCCAGCAATCCCCTGACTAGCGGACTATACAATGAGCAGTTCTTC. It encodes CASNPLTSGLYNEQFF.